Listed here are 17 T cell receptor beta chains from one sample, sequenced in a study of blood T cells in healthy people across ages. Together with a sample-barcoded 5' primer, a J-beta primer mix was included in a second PCR lasting about 7 to 12 cycles. TCRdb re-called the 5' RACE reads through MiXCR, storing one row per CDR3 protein. The repertoire holds 1,500,000 or so distinct CDR3 sequences, 59% seen once, with 6.5% to 8.5% in the top ten. The specimen sequenced was blood. The receptors come from a man aged 18 to 29 in good health.

The chain links TRBV7-9 to TRBJ2-4, with a weak D call TRBD2 (6 bases). Trimming took off 8 bases at V and 0 bases at J, with 11 bases between the two ends. Germline loops: CDR1 SEHNR, CDR2 FQNEAQ (reference sequence). This CDR3 is 14 amino acids long. CDR3 in amino acids: CASSAGLAKNIQYF. The DNA of the CDR3 is TGTGCCAGCTCCGCGGGGTTAGCCAAAAACATTCAGTACTTC.

This clonotype was seen only a few times. The rearrangement uses TRBV20-1 and TRBJ2-7, with no clear D. CDR1 and CDR2 (germline): DFQATT, SNEGSKA (reference sequence). Trimming shortened V by 2 bases and J by 2 bases, and 7 bases separated the two germline ends. The length of the CDR3 is 12 residues. CDR3 DNA sequence: TGCAGTGCTAGACGCGGTACCTACGAGCAGTACTTC. Translating gives CSARRGTYEQYF.

This clonotype was counted many times. V and J are TRBV15 and TRBJ2-4; no definite D call. Looked up from germline, CDR1 is LNHNV and CDR2 is YYDKDF (reference sequence). This CDR3 region has 13 residues. V lost 5 bases and J lost 4, with 9 bases in between. The CDR3 protein is CATSPSQKNIQYF. CDR3 bases: TGTGCCACCAGCCCGAGCCAGAAAAACATTCAGTACTTC.

The count of this clonotype is one. J is TRBJ2-5 and V is TRBV7-9; D gene unclear. Deletions cut 2 bases from V and 11 bases from J, with 12 bases between. This CDR3 contains 12 residues. The germline gives CDR1 SEHNR, CDR2 FQNEAQ (reference sequence). As DNA, the CDR3 is TGTGCCAGCAGCTTAACCCTGGTTGAGCAGTACTTC. Its translation: CASSLTLVEQYF. Complete variable domain (other parts from reference TRBV7-9 and TRBJ2-5): DTGVSQNPRHKITKRGQNVTFRCDPISEHNRLYWYRQTLGQGPEFLTYFQNEAQLEKSRLLSDRFSAERPKGSFSTLEIQRTEQGDSAMYLCASSLTLVEQYFGPGTRLLVL.

This chain links TRBV2 with TRBJ1-4; D perhaps matches TRBD1 (5 bases). Germline CDR1 SNHLY, CDR2 FYNNEI. This CDR3 contains 13 residues. V was shortened by 6 bases and J by 7 bases, with 12 bases between the two germline ends. The CDR3 coding sequence is TGTGCCAGCAGGGGGCCTTGGCGTGAAAAACTGTTTTTT. Translation gives CASRGPWREKLFF. Looking up the rest from reference TRBV2 and TRBJ1-4 gives the full variable domain: EPEVTQTPSHQVTQMGQEVILRCVPISNHLYFYWYRQILGQKVEFLVSFYNNEISEKSEIFDDQFSVERPDGSNFTLKIRSTKLEDSAMYFCASRGPWREKLFFGSGTQLSVL.

The gene calls are TRBV28 and TRBJ1-2; D is perhaps TRBD1 (5 bases). In germline, CDR1 is MDHEN, CDR2 SYDVKM. Trimming left V 7 bases short and J 6 bases short, with 15 bases between. The CDR3 is 13 amino acids. The CDR3 sequence: CASTGGGSDGYTF. The DNA of the CDR3 is TGTGCCAGCACGGGGGGGGGGAGCGATGGCTACACCTTC.

The chain carries TRBV9 and TRBJ2-2, with D unresolved. CDR3 size: 12 residues. Trimming removed 0 bases at V and 6 bases at J, with 3 bases between. Germline lookup yields CDR1 SGDLS and CDR2 YYNGEE. CDR3 DNA sequence: TGTGCCAGCAGCGTAGCGTCCGGGGAGCTGTTTTTT. It encodes CASSVASGELFF.

This sequence joins TRBV15 and TRBJ1-1, with TRBD1 as a possible D gene (5 bases). Trimming shortened V by 3 bases and J by 1 base, and 12 bases separated the two germline ends. This CDR3 contains 15 residues. The germline CDR1 and CDR2 sequences are LNHNV and YYDKDF (reference sequence). For the CDR3, the DNA is TGTGCCACCAGCAGTGACAGCTATGAGAACACTGAAGCTTTCTTT. This sequence encodes CATSSDSYENTEAFF.

This clonotype was seen a few times. The chain has TRBV29-1 and TRBJ2-3; no definite D call. Looked up from germline, CDR1 is SQVTM and CDR2 is ANQGSEA. CDR3 length equals 17 residues. The germline V and J ends were trimmed by 0 bases and 0 bases, with 16 bases remaining between them. CDR3 nucleotide sequence: TGCAGCGTTGAAGACCCTACTCCGGAGACTAGCACAGATACGCAGTATTTT. Translated: CSVEDPTPETSTDTQYF.

V gene TRBV5-1 combines with J gene TRBJ2-4; TRBD1 agrees at 11 bases. The DNA end lines up better with TRBJ2-7; the J call may be wrong. The germline V gene encodes CDR1 SGHRS and CDR2 YFSETQ. This CDR3 region has 14 residues. CDR3 sequence reads: CASSFSGTGGEQYF. CDR3 coding DNA: TGCGCCAGCAGCTTTTCCGGGACAGGGGGCGAGCAGTACTTC.

The chain has TRBV7-2 and TRBJ2-1; no firm D call. From germline, CDR1 is SGHTA and CDR2 FQGNSA. There are 17 residues in the CDR3. V was trimmed by 6 bases and J by 1 base, leaving 19 bases between them. CDR3 residues: CASRWVGGFNSYNEQFF. The CDR3 DNA follows: TGTGCCAGCAGGTGGGTCGGTGGGTTCAATTCCTACAATGAGCAGTTCTTC.

V gene TRBV6-1 combines with J gene TRBJ2-1; D unclear. Germline V CDR1 and CDR2: MNHNS, SASEGT. CDR3 length equals 15 residues. V lost 1 base and J lost 0, with 7 bases in between. Here the CDR3 reads CASSEGAVSYNEQFF. CDR3 DNA sequence: TGTGCCAGCAGTGAAGGGGCGGTCTCCTACAATGAGCAGTTCTTC.

The J gene is TRBJ2-5, the V gene TRBV3-1; tentatively, D is TRBD1 or TRBD2 (5 bases each). Germline CDR1 and CDR2: LGHDT and YNNKEL (reference sequence). V lost 2 bases and J lost 2, with 12 bases in between. The CDR3 loop spans 15 amino acids. The CDR3 DNA sequence: TGTGCCAGCAGCCAACCCGGGACCAAACAAGAGACCCAGTACTTC. It codes for CASSQPGTKQETQYF.

This clonotype was seen only once. J is TRBJ1-5 and V is TRBV20-1, with 8 bases fitting TRBD1. Trimming took 5 bases from V and 6 from J; bases not matched to a gene: 9. Germline CDR1 is DFQATT and CDR2 is SNEGSKA (reference sequence). The CDR3 spans 14 residues. The DNA of the CDR3 is TGCAGTGCTTACTATTCAGGGGGCAGTCAGCCCCAGCATTTT. It yields the protein CSAYYSGGSQPQHF.

Details on this clonotype: The junction differs from germline at one of its ends, possibly a read error. V gene TRBV20-1 combines with J gene TRBJ2-1, with 7 bases lining up with TRBD2. The CDR3 contains 15 residues. Germline V gene data show CDR1 as DFQATT and CDR2 as SNEGSKA (reference sequence). The CDR3 here is CSARDGGDPYNGQFF. The CDR3, as DNA: TGCAGTGCTAGAGATGGGGGGGATCCCTACAATGGGCAGTTCTTC.

The chain combines TRBV11-2 with TRBJ1-2, with a tentative D call TRBD1 (5 bases). Germline loops: CDR1 SGHAT, CDR2 FQNNGV. V dropped 1 base and J dropped 5 bases, with 11 bases sitting between them. The CDR3 covers 14 residues. The CDR3 region is CASSLGGFGYGYTF. In nucleotides, the CDR3 is TGTGCCAGCAGCTTAGGGGGGTTCGGGTATGGCTACACCTTC. The full variable domain, in which reference TRBV11-2 and TRBJ1-2 provide the parts outside the CDR3, is EAGVAQSPRYKIIEKRQSVAFWCNPISGHATLYWYQQILGQGPKLLIQFQNNGVVDDSQLPKDRFSAERLKGVDSTLKIQPAKLEDSAVYLCASSLGGFGYGYTFGSGTRLTVV.

The chain employs TRBV10-3 and TRBJ1-4; no firm D call. CDR1 and CDR2 (germline): ENHRY, SYGVKD. The V gene lost 6 bases and the J gene lost 7 bases, with 12 bases spanning the gap. The CDR3 has 13 residues. CDR3 loop: CAISGVVGEKLFF. CDR3 in DNA: TGTGCCATCAGCGGAGTAGTAGGTGAAAAACTGTTTTTT.